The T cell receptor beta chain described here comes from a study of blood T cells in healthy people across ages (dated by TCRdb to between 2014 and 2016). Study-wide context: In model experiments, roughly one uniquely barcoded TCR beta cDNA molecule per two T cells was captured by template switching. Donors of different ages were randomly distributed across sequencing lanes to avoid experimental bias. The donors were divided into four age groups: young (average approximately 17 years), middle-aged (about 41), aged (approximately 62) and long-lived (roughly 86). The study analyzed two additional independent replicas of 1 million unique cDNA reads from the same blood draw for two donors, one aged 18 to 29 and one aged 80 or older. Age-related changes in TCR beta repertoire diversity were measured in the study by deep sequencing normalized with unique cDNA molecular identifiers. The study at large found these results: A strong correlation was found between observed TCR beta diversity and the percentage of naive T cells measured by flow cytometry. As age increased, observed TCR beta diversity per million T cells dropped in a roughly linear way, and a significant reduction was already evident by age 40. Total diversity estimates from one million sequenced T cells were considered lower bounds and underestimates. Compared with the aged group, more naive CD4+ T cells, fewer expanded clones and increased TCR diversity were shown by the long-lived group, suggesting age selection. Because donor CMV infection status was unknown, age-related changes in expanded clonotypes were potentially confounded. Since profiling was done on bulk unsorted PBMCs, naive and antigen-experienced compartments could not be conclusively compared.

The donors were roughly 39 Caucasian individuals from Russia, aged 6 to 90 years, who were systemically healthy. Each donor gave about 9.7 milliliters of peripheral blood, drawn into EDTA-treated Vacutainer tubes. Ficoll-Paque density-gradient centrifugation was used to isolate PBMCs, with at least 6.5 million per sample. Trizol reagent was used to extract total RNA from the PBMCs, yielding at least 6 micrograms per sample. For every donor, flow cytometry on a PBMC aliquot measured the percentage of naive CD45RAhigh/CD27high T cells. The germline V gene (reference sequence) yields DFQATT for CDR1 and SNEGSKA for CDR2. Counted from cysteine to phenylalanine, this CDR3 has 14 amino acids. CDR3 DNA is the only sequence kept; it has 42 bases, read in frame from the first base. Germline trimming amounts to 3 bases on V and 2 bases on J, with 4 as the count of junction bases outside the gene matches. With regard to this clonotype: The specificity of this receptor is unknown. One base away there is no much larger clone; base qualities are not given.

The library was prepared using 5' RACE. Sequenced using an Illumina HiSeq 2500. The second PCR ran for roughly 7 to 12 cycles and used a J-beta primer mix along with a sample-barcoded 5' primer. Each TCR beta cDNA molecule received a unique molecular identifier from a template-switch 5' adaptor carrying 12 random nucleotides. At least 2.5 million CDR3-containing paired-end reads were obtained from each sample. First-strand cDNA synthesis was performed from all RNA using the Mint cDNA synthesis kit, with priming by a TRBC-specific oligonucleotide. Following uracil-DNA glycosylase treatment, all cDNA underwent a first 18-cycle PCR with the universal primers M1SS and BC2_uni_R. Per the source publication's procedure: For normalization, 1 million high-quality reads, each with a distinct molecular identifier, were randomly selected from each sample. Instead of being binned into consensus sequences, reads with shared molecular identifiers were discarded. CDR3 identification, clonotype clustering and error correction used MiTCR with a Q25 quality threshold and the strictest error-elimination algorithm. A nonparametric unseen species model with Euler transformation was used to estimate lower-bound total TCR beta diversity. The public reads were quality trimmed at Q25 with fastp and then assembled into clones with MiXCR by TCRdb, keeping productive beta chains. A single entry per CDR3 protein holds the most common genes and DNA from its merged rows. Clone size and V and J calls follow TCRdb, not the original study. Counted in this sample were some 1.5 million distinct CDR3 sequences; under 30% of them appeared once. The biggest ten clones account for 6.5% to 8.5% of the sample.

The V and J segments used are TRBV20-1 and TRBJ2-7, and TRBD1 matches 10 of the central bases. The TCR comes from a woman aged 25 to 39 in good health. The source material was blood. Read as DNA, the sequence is TGCAGTGCTAGGATGGGACAGGGGCCCTACGAGCAGTACTTC. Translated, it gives CSARMGQGPYEQYF.